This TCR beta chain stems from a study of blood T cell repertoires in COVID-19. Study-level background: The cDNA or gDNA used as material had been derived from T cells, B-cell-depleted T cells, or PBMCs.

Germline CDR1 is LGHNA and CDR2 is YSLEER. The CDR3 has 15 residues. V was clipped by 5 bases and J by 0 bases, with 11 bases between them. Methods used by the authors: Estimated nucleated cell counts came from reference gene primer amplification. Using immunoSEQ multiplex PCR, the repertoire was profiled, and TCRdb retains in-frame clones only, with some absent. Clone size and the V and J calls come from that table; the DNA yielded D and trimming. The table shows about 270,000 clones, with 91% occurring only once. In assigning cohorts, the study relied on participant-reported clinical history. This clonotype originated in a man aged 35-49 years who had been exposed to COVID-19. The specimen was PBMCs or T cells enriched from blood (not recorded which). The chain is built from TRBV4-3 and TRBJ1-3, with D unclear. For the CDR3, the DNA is TGCGCCAGCAGCTCCGGGAGCTCCTCTGGAAACACCATATATTTT. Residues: CASSSGSSSGNTIYF.